Listed below are T cell receptor beta chains from one sample, sequenced in a study of T cell responses to AZD1222 COVID-19 vaccine. Measured with immunoSEQ multiplex PCR; TCRdb has only the in-frame clones, and not every one. The sample shows some 190,000 clones, around 91% of them seen only once. The source was peripheral blood, collected on day 0 of AZD1222 vaccination. The receptors come from an adult in good health. CDR3s include the opening cysteine and the closing phenylalanine or tryptophan. The D gene is left open where the match is weak. The size of a clone is reported for some rows only, either as once, few or many, or as a class for expanded clones.

TRBV28,TRBJ2-3,TRBD2,NA,17,CASSLFGLAGGTDTQYF,TGTGCCAGCAGTTTATTCGGGCTAGCGGGGGGGACAGATACGCAGTATTTT
TRBV5-4,TRBJ2-2,TRBD2,NA,17,CASSLGLAGEYTGELFF,TGTGCCAGCAGCTTGGGACTAGCGGGGGAGTACACCGGGGAGCTGTTTTTT
TRBV5-4,TRBJ1-1,NA,NA,13,CASSLDQGQEAFF,TGTGCCAGCAGCTTGGATCAGGGCCAGGAAGCTTTCTTT
TRBV5-1,TRBJ1-1,NA,once,15,CASSFREQGKTEAFF,TGCGCCAGCAGCTTTCGGGAACAGGGAAAGACTGAAGCTTTCTTT
TRBV6-5,TRBJ1-4,TRBD1,NA,16,CASSYSGTAFNEKLFF,TGTGCCAGCAGTTACTCCGGGACAGCATTTAATGAAAAACTGTTTTTT
TRBV11-1,TRBJ2-5,TRBD1,NA,15,CASSISQGAGETQYF,TGTGCCAGCAGTATCTCCCAGGGGGCAGGGGAGACCCAGTACTTC
TRBV7-2,TRBJ2-3,TRBD2,once,16,CASSTGLAGSADTQYF,TGTGCCAGCAGCACGGGACTAGCGGGGTCCGCAGATACGCAGTATTTT
TRBV5-1,TRBJ2-3,TRBD1,NA,15,CASSPPTGATDTQYF,TGCGCCAGCAGCCCGCCGACAGGGGCAACAGATACGCAGTATTTT
TRBV7-8,TRBJ2-3,TRBD2,NA,16,CASSLVGGGGTDTQYF,TGTGCCAGCAGCTTAGTTGGCGGGGGGGGCACAGATACGCAGTATTTT
TRBV6-5,TRBJ1-4,NA,NA,13,CASQGNLGEKLFF,TGTGCCAGCCAGGGAAATCTAGGTGAAAAACTGTTTTTT